A single sample gave rise to the 11 T cell receptor beta chains below, sequenced in a study of molecular identifiers for immune sequencing clone quantification. TCRdb recomputed calls from the PCR reads with MiXCR, one row per CDR3 protein. In the table there are under 75,000 distinct CDR3 sequences, about 20% of which are singletons. The sequencing sample was made of naive CD8+ T cells from blood, with Jurkat cell RNA spiked in. Subset reported: FACS-sorted CD8+CD4-CCR7+CD45RA+ naive T cells. Source of these receptors: a human donor in good health. Some libraries in this study had Jurkat cell RNA spiked in.

This clonotype has a count of ten or more. The V and J genes are TRBV7-9 and TRBJ2-5; no firm D call. With 5 bases removed from V and 6 bases from J, the gap between germline ends came to 10 bases. This CDR3 comprises 12 residues. Per the germline V gene, CDR1 is SEHNR and CDR2 is FQNEAQ (reference sequence). CDR3 in amino acids: CASSPILQTQYF. CDR3 sequence (DNA): TGTGCCAGCAGCCCTATATTGCAGACCCAGTACTTC.

This clonotype occurred many times. The chain employs TRBV27 and TRBJ1-3; unclear D gene. The V gene lost 0 bases and the J gene lost 0 bases, with 6 bases spanning the gap. Per germline, CDR1 MNHEY and CDR2 SMNVEV (reference sequence). CDR3 length: 15 amino acids. For the CDR3, the DNA is TGTGCCAGCAGTTTATCCAGCTACTCTGGAAACACCATATATTTT. This gives the protein CASSLSSYSGNTIYF.

This clonotype was detected many times. The chain employs TRBV7-2 and TRBJ2-1; no clear D gene. The CDR3 extends over 13 amino acids. The V and J ends lost 5 bases and 4 bases respectively, with 9 bases between them. Germline V lookup: CDR1 SGHTA, CDR2 FQGNSA. CDR3 DNA sequence: TGTGCCAGCAGCCCAGACTTGTACAATGAGCAGTTCTTC. Protein product: CASSPDLYNEQFF.

This clonotype has a count of ten or more. The gene calls are TRBV19 and TRBJ1-1, with D maybe TRBD1 (6 bases). Trimming shortened V by 9 bases and J by 6 bases, and 20 bases separated the two germline ends. The germline gives CDR1 LNHDA, CDR2 SQIVND (reference sequence). The CDR3 has 14 amino acids. CDR3 nucleotides: TGTGCCAGCACCCCCTTCTACACAGGGCCTGAAGCTTTCTTT. Amino acid sequence: CASTPFYTGPEAFF.

This clonotype was observed at least ten times. The genes are TRBV27 and TRBJ1-5; 7 nucleotides agree with TRBD1. V lost 3 bases, J lost 3 bases, and 5 bases stayed unmatched. This CDR3 is 15 amino acids long. Germline lookup yields CDR1 MNHEY and CDR2 SMNVEV (reference sequence). The chain's CDR3 is CASSFLGGPNQPQHF. The CDR3 DNA reads TGTGCCAGCAGTTTTTTAGGGGGCCCCAATCAGCCCCAGCATTTT.

V gene TRBV29-1 combines with J gene TRBJ1-1; D gene uncertain. This CDR3 spans 14 amino acids. Looked up from germline, CDR1 is SQVTM and CDR2 is ANQGSEA. Trimming left V 4 bases short and J 3 bases short, with 15 bases between. CDR3 nucleotide sequence: TGCAGCGTTGGTGGGTACCCAGGTTACACTGAAGCTTTCTTT. As protein: CSVGGYPGYTEAFF.

This clonotype was counted between two and nine times. The gene calls are TRBV12-3 or TRBV12-4 and TRBJ2-7, with no clear D. The CDR3 is 14 residues long. The V gene lost 3 bases and the J gene lost 5 bases, with 14 bases spanning the gap. This CDR3 reads CASSFAITLDEQYF. CDR3 sequence (DNA): TGTGCCAGCAGTTTTGCTATAACCCTGGACGAGCAGTACTTC.

In its sample, this clonotype was seen many times. This chain joins TRBV18 and TRBJ1-1, with TRBD1 matching over 7 bases. This CDR3 comprises 15 residues. V was pared by 0 bases and J by 8 bases, with 9 bases of the junction left unmatched. Germline assignment: CDR1 KGHSH and CDR2 LQKENI. CDR3 sequence reads: CASSPPGTASLEAFF. The CDR3 bases are TGTGCCAGCTCACCACCCGGGACAGCCTCGTTAGAAGCTTTCTTT.

About this clonotype itself: A much larger clone differs by one base, so this may be a read error. V usage is TRBV7-9 and J usage is TRBJ1-4; possibly TRBD1 for D (6 bases). The CDR3 totals 17 residues. Germline V lookup: CDR1 SEHNR, CDR2 FQNEAQ (reference sequence). Trimming cost V 2 bases and J 2 bases, with 15 bases left between them. CDR3 coding DNA: TGTGCCAGCAGCTTATTTGACGGGGGGGCTACTAATGAAAAACTGTTTTTT. As protein: CASSLFDGGATNEKLFF.

This clonotype appeared many times. The gene calls are TRBV20-1 and TRBJ1-2; 8 nucleotides match TRBD1. Germline CDR1 and CDR2: DFQATT and SNEGSKA (reference sequence). V gave up 0 bases and J gave up 2 bases; unmatched junction bases: 5. The CDR3 contains 15 residues. The CDR3 nucleotides read TGCAGTGCTAGAGACAGGGGGCCAACGAACTATGGCTACACCTTC. Residues: CSARDRGPTNYGYTF.

The table lists this clonotype with many counts. This chain links TRBV24-1 with TRBJ2-1; no reliable D call. V was clipped by 10 bases and J by 7 bases, with 19 bases between them. The CDR3 contains 14 residues. Germline assignment: CDR1 KGHDR and CDR2 SFDVKD. DNA of the CDR3: TGTGCCACGGTTGCGGATCTGTCCGGTAATGAGCAGTTCTTC. Translated, it gives CATVADLSGNEQFF.